This TCR beta chain was retrieved from a study of T cells after yellow fever vaccination. Findings and limits, study-wide: Post-booster samples contained most primary-vaccination clones (roughly 96% CD4, about 90% CD8).

The V end was cut by 2 bases, the J end by 0 bases, with 5 bases between. This CDR3 contains 15 residues. CDR1 is SGHVS and CDR2 is FQNEAQ in the germline V gene. Only a few counts were recorded for this clonotype. The antigen is unknown. TCRdb re-called the 5' RACE reads through MiXCR, storing one row per CDR3 protein. The table shows around 320,000 distinct CDR3 sequences, with approximately 4.5% occurring only once. The sequence came from a man between 18 and 35 years old who received the YFV17D yellow fever vaccine. The chain combines TRBV7-8 with TRBJ2-6, with D unresolved. The input for sequencing was PBMCs, taken 15 days after the yellow fever booster vaccination. This chain's CDR3 is CASSLLRSGANVLTF. Here the CDR3 DNA reads TGTGCCAGCAGCTTATTGCGCTCTGGGGCCAACGTCCTGACTTTC.